This TCR beta chain was observed in a study of CD8+ T cells in alopecia areata (dated by TCRdb to 2017 to 2018). Study-wide context: Treated patients were enrolled in an open-label pilot trial of oral tofacitinib at 5 to 10 mg twice daily for moderate-to-severe alopecia areata. Biopsies were taken from tofacitinib-treated patients at baseline and at 4 and 24 weeks of treatment, and a later scalp biopsy was taken in several of the tofacitinib-treated patients. RNA came from the PAXgene miRNA kit for fixed scalp, the miRNeasy kit for PBMCs, and the RNeasy kit for mouse skin. Tofacitinib was given for 6 to 18 months, followed by 6 months of follow-up off drug to assess delayed response and recurrence. Scalp clonality was compared across normal scalp (n=4), patchy alopecia areata scalp (n=8), and alopecia totalis/universalis scalp (n=8). To study T cell clonal expansion in alopecia areata, the researchers applied high-throughput TCRbeta sequencing to both the C3H/HeJ mouse model and human patients. Scalp tissue and sorted CD4+ and CD8+ peripheral blood T cells from patchy and totalis/universalis alopecia areata patients and from healthy controls were covered by human TCRbeta sequencing. For the treated patients, the SALT score, which quantifies what percentage of scalp surface area is affected, served as the measure of disease severity. TCRbeta CDR3 regions were amplified by immunoSEQ multiplex PCR using 35 Vbeta forward and 13 Jbeta reverse primers. Findings and caveats that apply to the study as a whole: Because the treated cohort was small and included a single nonresponder, larger studies are needed to assess links between baseline CD8+ expansion and response. Tofacitinib significantly decreased scalp clonality and the number of expanded CD8+ clones among the top 100 scalp clones. Many expanded lesional clones were found to persist in scalp and blood during tofacitinib treatment, and relapse after treatment cessation may be partly explained by this persistence. Shared TCR sequences between patients were less evident than in mice, which may be partly attributable to HLA diversity in the patient population. Compared with normal scalp, lesional scalp had higher clonality and more expanded CD8+ clones, particularly in alopecia totalis/universalis, a pattern that suggests antigenic drive. Unlike mouse skin, where gammadelta T cells dominate, normal human skin contains resident alphabeta T cells that get sequenced too, which complicates analysis of the scalp TCR repertoire.

V sheds 9 bases and J sheds 4 bases, leaving 12 bases between their ends. Via the germline V gene (reference sequence), CDR1 is MNHNY and CDR2 SVGAGI. Reading from cysteine to phenylalanine, the CDR3 counts 12 amino acids. The retained sequence is limited to the CDR3, 36 bases, with the frame set at the first base. The protocol used for the library was the immunoSEQ multiplex PCR assay. RNA was extracted from all samples and reverse transcribed into cDNA, which served as template for TCR sequencing. First-strand cDNA was synthesized with SuperScript III using a 2:1 mix of oligo-dT and random hexamers. A synthetic immune receptor repertoire was used to gauge amplification bias, and whatever bias remained was removed computationally. The original pipeline was this. Raw reads were preprocessed to remove errors, and CDR3 was defined by IMGT conventions from the conserved cysteine to phenylalanine. Clonality was computed as 1 minus the Shannon entropy, with the entropy normalized by log2 of the number of productive unique TCRs. Whether scalp clones were CD4 or CD8 was inferred by matching scalp TCRbeta sequences against CD4 and CD8 repertoires sorted from blood. TCRdb limited this immuneACCESS table to in-frame rearrangements with V and J called. A share of clones is missing; checked studies link under half to unresolved V genes, and the rest is unexplained. For V, J and clone size, that table is used; D and trimming come from the DNA. The sample table shows 150,000 to 200,000 clones, and 58% are seen once. The ten largest clones capture around 13% of the sample.

As concerns this clone: No cognate antigen has been identified for it. Base qualities were left out, and no much larger clone turns up one base away.

The time point label, read with the paper, signifies: around 26 weeks on oral tofacitinib. The treatment or condition label corresponds to: oral pan-JAK inhibitor, 5-10 mg twice daily. From alopecia areata patients, peripheral blood was collected along with lesional scalp punch biopsies. PBMCs were isolated by density centrifugation and stained for CD3, CD4 and CD8, and CD4+ and CD8+ T cells were sorted on a FACSAria. This sequence was found in a human donor with alopecia areata. Rearrangement joined TRBV6-6 to TRBJ1-2, and perhaps TRBD1 as D gene, on 5 matching bases. The sequences come from CD8+ T cells sorted from blood, collected at week 24, from a patient treated with tofacitinib. The sequenced DNA: TGTGCCAGTCAGGGCGGGGGCTATGGCTACACCTTC. Its translation reads: CASQGGGYGYTF.